This entry lists 5 T cell receptor beta chains sequenced from one sample in a study of blood T cell repertoires in COVID-19 (dated by TCRdb to about 2020). Library construction relied on the immunoSEQ multiplex PCR assay. TCRdb re-hosts the immuneACCESS table, in-frame sequences only. Its copies lack some clones; in the studies checked, an unresolved V gene accounts for under half of them, and the cause for the rest is not known. In this sample the table shows 200,000 or so clones, around 81% of which occur a single time. 6.5% to 9% of the sample comes from the top ten. Material for sequencing was PBMCs or T cells enriched from blood (not recorded which). The source is a woman between 40 and 55 years old with acute COVID-19.

This sequence joins TRBV7-3 and TRBJ1-1, with D perhaps matching TRBD1 (6 bases). The CDR3 is 14 amino acids. Germline assignment: CDR1 SGHTA and CDR2 FQGTGA. The V end lost 3 bases, the J end lost 1 base, and 9 bases lay between the germline ends. This chain's CDR3 is CASSFGTQNTEAFF. The CDR3, as DNA: TGTGCCAGCAGCTTCGGGACACAGAACACTGAAGCTTTCTTT.

The chain employs TRBV7-2 and TRBJ2-3, with D perhaps TRBD2 (5 bases). The CDR3 has 16 residues. Trimming stripped 5 bases from V and 2 bases from J, with 17 bases between. Germline assignment: CDR1 SGHTA and CDR2 FQGNSA. The CDR3 region is CASSIEGAQITDTQYF. The CDR3 nucleotides are TGTGCCAGCAGCATTGAGGGCGCCCAGATCACAGATACGCAGTATTTT.

The chain employs TRBV27 and TRBJ1-4, with 8 nucleotides matching TRBD1. This CDR3 has 20 amino acids. In germline, CDR1 is MNHEY, CDR2 SMNVEV (reference sequence). V shed 2 bases, J shed 7 bases, and the junction held 21 bases outside the gene matches. The CDR3 coding sequence is TGTGCCAGCAGTTTAGTCCTCCCGGGACAGGATAAGTTGTTACGTGAAAAACTGTTTTTT. It translates to CASSLVLPGQDKLLREKLFF.

V usage is TRBV7-2 and J usage is TRBJ1-1, with 8 bases that match TRBD1. This CDR3 is built from 16 residues. Unmatched junction bases numbered 9, after V lost 5 bases and J lost 1 base. Germline CDR1 is SGHTA and CDR2 is FQGNSA. CDR3 DNA: TGTGCCAGCAGCGAGAAAAAAGGGACAGGGAACACTGAAGCTTTCTTT. Its protein is CASSEKKGTGNTEAFF. Filled out from reference TRBV7-2 and TRBJ1-1, the complete variable domain reads GAGVSQSPSNKVTEKGKDVELRCDPISGHTALYWYRQSLGQGLEFLIYFQGNSAPDKSGLPSDRFSAERTGGSVSTLTIQRTQQEDSAVYLCASSEKKGTGNTEAFFGQGTRLTVV.

The chain has TRBV6-1 and TRBJ1-2; D is possibly TRBD1 (5 bases). The ends were cut back, 1 base at V and 8 bases at J, with 14 bases in the middle. This CDR3 spans 14 amino acids. Germline V gene lookup returns CDR1 MNHNS and CDR2 SASEGT. The CDR3 sequence: CASSEERQSRGYTF. In DNA, the CDR3 is TGTGCCAGCAGTGAAGAAAGACAGTCGAGGGGCTACACCTTC.